The rows below give T cell receptor beta chains drawn from one sample of a study of metastatic and nonmetastatic thyroid tumors. TCRdb reprocessed the PCR reads via MiXCR. The table includes approximately 12,000 clones, approximately 20% detected once. The sequencing input was adjacent normal tissue. The receptors here all came from a female donor with papillary thyroid cancer or a benign thyroid nodule (not recorded which). Some clones in this sample may be carry-over from other donors' samples. Both conserved end residues are part of each CDR3. D genes are given only for firm matches. Rows may omit the clone size; those that give it use once, few, many or a size class.

V gene: TRBV6-2/TRBV6-3; D gene: -; clone size: many; J gene: TRBJ2-7; CDR3 DNA: TGTGCCAGCAGTTACTCGATGCGGGACGGGGACTACGAGCAGTACTTC; CDR3 protein: CASSYSMRDGDYEQYF
V gene: TRBV5-8; D gene: -; clone size: -; J gene: TRBJ2-7; CDR3 DNA: TGTGCCAGCAGCCCCCCCAACGGCTCGAGCTCCTACGAGCAGTACTTC; CDR3 protein: CASSPPNGSSSYEQYF
V gene: TRBV6-4; D gene: TRBD2; clone size: -; J gene: TRBJ2-1; CDR3 DNA: TGTGCCAGCAGTGAAGGTAGCGGGGAGTACAATGAGCAGTTCTTC; CDR3 protein: CASSEGSGEYNEQFF
V gene: TRBV20-1; D gene: TRBD1; clone size: -; J gene: TRBJ1-2; CDR3 DNA: TGCAGTGCCCACCGGGACAGTGCTGTGGCCTATGGCTACACCTTC; CDR3 protein: CSAHRDSAVAYGYTF
V gene: TRBV4-2; D gene: -; clone size: many; J gene: TRBJ1-6; CDR3 DNA: TGTGCCAGCAGCCAGGACAGAGGAAATTCACCCCTCCACTTT; CDR3 protein: CASSQDRGNSPLHF
V gene: TRBV28; D gene: -; clone size: -; J gene: TRBJ2-7; CDR3 DNA: TGTGCCAGCAGCTTCGAGGGACGGAGCGAGCAGTACTTC; CDR3 protein: CASSFEGRSEQYF
V gene: TRBV11-2; D gene: -; clone size: few; J gene: TRBJ2-7; CDR3 DNA: TGTGCCAGCAGCTCAGGGGGGCGTAACTCGCAGGGGAGGAACGAGCAGTACTTC; CDR3 protein: CASSSGGRNSQGRNEQYF
V gene: TRBV29-1; D gene: -; clone size: many; J gene: TRBJ2-5; CDR3 DNA: TGCAGCGTTGAAAGACTAGTCCAAGAGACCCAGTACTTC; CDR3 protein: CSVERLVQETQYF
V gene: TRBV5-1; D gene: -; clone size: -; J gene: TRBJ2-3; CDR3 DNA: TGCGCCAGCAGCCCCGGGGGCTTGACAGATACGCAGTATTTT; CDR3 protein: CASSPGGLTDTQYF
V gene: TRBV28; D gene: -; clone size: few; J gene: TRBJ2-7; CDR3 DNA: TGTGCCAGCAGTCCCAGGGGTAGATCCTACGAGCAGTACTTC; CDR3 protein: CASSPRGRSYEQYF
V gene: TRBV5-1; D gene: -; clone size: -; J gene: TRBJ2-3; CDR3 DNA: TGCGCCAGCAGCTTATTGGCAGGGATGACAGATACGCAGTATTTT; CDR3 protein: CASSLLAGMTDTQYF
V gene: TRBV3-1; D gene: -; clone size: medium-sized; J gene: TRBJ1-2; CDR3 DNA: TGTGCCAGCAGCCAAGGTGTAGCCTATGGCTACACCTTC; CDR3 protein: CASSQGVAYGYTF
V gene: TRBV6-5; D gene: TRBD2; clone size: medium-sized; J gene: TRBJ2-7; CDR3 DNA: TGTGCCAGCAAGGACCCGGGGGGGGCTCGTCAGAAAGGGTACTCCTACGAGCAGTACTTC; CDR3 protein: CASKDPGGARQKGYSYEQYF
V gene: TRBV5-1; D gene: -; clone size: -; J gene: TRBJ2-5; CDR3 DNA: TGCGCCAGCAGTGAAAGGGGAGTAGCGTTATTAGATACCCAGTACTTC; CDR3 protein: CASSERGVALLDTQYF
V gene: TRBV6-1; D gene: -; clone size: few; J gene: TRBJ2-7; CDR3 DNA: TGTGCCAGCAGTGATCGTGGATCCTTTAGGGAGCAGTACTTC; CDR3 protein: CASSDRGSFREQYF